One sample yielded the 27 T cell receptor beta chains listed below, sequenced in a study of early T cells in non-severe SARS-CoV-2 infection. TCRdb redid the calling of the 5' RACE reads with MiXCR, one entry per CDR3 protein. The sample records tens of thousands of distinct CDR3 sequences, over 9% being singletons. Source material: whole blood. The origin of the receptors is an adult who was a healthcare worker with PCR-confirmed SARS-CoV-2 infection or an uninfected control (not recorded which).

This chain connects TRBV28 to TRBJ2-2; D may be TRBD2 (5 bases). The CDR3 extends over 18 amino acids. V was shortened by 2 bases and J by 6 bases, with 22 bases between the two germline ends. CDR1 is MDHEN and CDR2 is SYDVKM in the germline V gene. The CDR3 DNA is TGTGCCAGCAGTTTACTCACCGAGGGATTGGTCTTAGCCGGGGAGCTGTTTTTT. Its translation: CASSLLTEGLVLAGELFF.

V usage is TRBV3-1 and J usage is TRBJ2-3; 9 nucleotides align to TRBD1. V gave up 6 bases and J gave up 3 bases; unmatched junction bases: 4. CDR3 length: 14 residues. Germline V gene lookup returns CDR1 LGHDT and CDR2 YNNKEL (reference sequence). For the CDR3, the DNA is TGTGCCAGCAGTCCCGGACAGGGGACAGATACGCAGTATTTT. Translated, it gives CASSPGQGTDTQYF.

There are many counts of this clonotype. The chain uses TRBV11-2 and TRBJ2-1; 8 bases are a match to TRBD1. J lost 3 bases, V lost 7 bases, and 11 bases had no gene match. CDR1 is SGHAT, CDR2 FQNNGV, per germline. The CDR3 covers 16 residues. DNA of the CDR3: TGTGCCAGCACCGGGGCCCGAGACAGGGGCTACAATGAGCAGTTCTTC. Protein product: CASTGARDRGYNEQFF.

The rearrangement uses TRBV2 and TRBJ2-1, with a weak D call TRBD1 (6 bases). The CDR3 runs 11 residues. V lost 11 bases and J 7 bases, leaving 12 bases between the germline ends. Germline values: CDR1 SNHLY, CDR2 FYNNEI. The CDR3 spells CASQQGNEQFF. CDR3 sequence (DNA): TGTGCCTCTCAGCAGGGGAATGAGCAGTTCTTC.

This clonotype turned up a few times. The rearrangement joins TRBV3-1 to TRBJ2-6; D not certain. The CDR3 has 13 residues. Trimming took 4 bases from V and 4 from J, leaving 5 bases between them. CDR1 LGHDT and CDR2 YNNKEL come from the germline V gene (reference sequence). As DNA, the CDR3 is TGTGCCAGCAGCCTTGCCGGGGCCAACGTCCTGACTTTC. Translated: CASSLAGANVLTF.

The V and J genes are TRBV30 and TRBJ1-5; 7 bases line up with TRBD1. The CDR3 loop spans 14 amino acids. After removal of 0 bases from V and 6 bases from J, the junction contained 5 bases not matched to a gene. Germline loops: CDR1 GTSNPN, CDR2 SVGIG (reference sequence). CDR3 in amino acids: CAWSVAGGGQPQHF. Written as DNA, the CDR3 is TGTGCCTGGAGTGTAGCAGGGGGTGGTCAGCCCCAGCATTTT. The variable domain in full, with the rest retrieved from reference TRBV30 and TRBJ1-5, is SQTIHQWPATLVQPVGSPLSLECTVEGTSNPNLYWYRQAAGRGLQLLFYSVGIGQISSEVPQNLSASRPQDRQFILSSKKLLLSDSGFYLCAWSVAGGGQPQHFGDGTRLSIL.

This clonotype was seen many times. This chain connects TRBV12-3 or TRBV12-4 to TRBJ2-5; weak D call: TRBD1 (6 bases). The CDR3 is 14 residues long. The V end lost 3 bases, the J end lost 3 bases, and 11 bases lay between the germline ends. CDR3 sequence (DNA): TGTGCCAGCAGTTTTGACAGGAACAAAGAGACCCAGTACTTC. Protein sequence: CASSFDRNKETQYF.

V is TRBV6-1 and J is TRBJ1-1; D unclear. With 5 bases removed from V and 0 bases from J, the gap between germline ends came to 4 bases. Germline lookup yields CDR1 MNHNS and CDR2 SASEGT. This CDR3 is 12 amino acids long. CDR3 DNA: TGTGCCAGCAGTCGCATGAACACTGAAGCTTTCTTT. It is translated as CASSRMNTEAFF.

This clonotype was counted at least ten times. The V and J genes are TRBV28 and TRBJ2-5; 7 nucleotides align to TRBD2. With V trimmed by 3 bases and J by 4 bases, 5 bases remained unmatched. Germline CDR1 reads MDHEN; CDR2 reads SYDVKM. This CDR3 region has 14 residues. This chain's CDR3 is CASSLWEGLETQYF. For the CDR3, the DNA is TGTGCCAGCAGTTTGTGGGAGGGCCTAGAGACCCAGTACTTC.

This clonotype turned up a few times. This sequence joins TRBV12-3 or TRBV12-4 and TRBJ2-6, with D possibly TRBD2 on 5 matching bases. V lost 7 bases and J lost 2, with 12 bases in between. The CDR3 is 15 amino acids. The CDR3 region has the DNA TGTGCCAGCAACCGGGGAAGTGCTGGGGCCAACGTCCTGACTTTC. This translates into CASNRGSAGANVLTF.

At least ten counts were recorded for this clonotype. The chain employs TRBV4-1 and TRBJ1-6; D call uncertain. The CDR3 loop spans 19 amino acids. Germline lookup yields CDR1 MGHRA and CDR2 YSYEKL. Deletions cut 4 bases from V and 7 bases from J, with 26 bases between. The CDR3 is CASSRAALQLPSSNSPLHF. CDR3 nucleotide sequence: TGCGCCAGCAGCCGGGCGGCCCTCCAGCTACCATCCTCCAATTCACCCCTCCACTTT.

V usage is TRBV7-9 and J usage is TRBJ1-1, with 9 bases matching TRBD1. This CDR3 is built from 16 residues. J lost 0 bases, V lost 5 bases, and 7 bases had no gene match. Germline V CDR1 and CDR2: SEHNR, FQNEAQ (reference sequence). CDR3 in amino acids: CASSPGQGFMNTEAFF. CDR3 nucleotide sequence: TGTGCCAGCAGCCCAGGACAGGGGTTCATGAACACTGAAGCTTTCTTT.

V is TRBV11-1 and J is TRBJ2-7; the D gene is possibly TRBD2 (5 bases). The CDR3 loop spans 14 amino acids. The germline gives CDR1 SGHAT, CDR2 FQDESV (reference sequence). V was cut by 5 bases and J by 3 bases, with 14 bases left in between. The CDR3 coding sequence is TGTGCCAGCAGCAACCGGAGGCAGGACTACGAGCAGTACTTC. Translation gives CASSNRRQDYEQYF.

The chain combines TRBV28 with TRBJ2-7, with a tentative D call TRBD1 (5 bases). The V gene lost 3 bases and the J gene lost 2 bases, with 8 bases spanning the gap. Germline V gene data show CDR1 as MDHEN and CDR2 as SYDVKM. This CDR3 contains 13 residues. CDR3 loop: CASSFGATYEQYF. The CDR3 region has the DNA TGTGCCAGCAGTTTTGGGGCAACCTACGAGCAGTACTTC.

This rearrangement joins TRBV29-1 to TRBJ2-1; 9 bases fit TRBD1. The V gene end was trimmed by 7 bases and the J gene end by 9 bases; junction bases not matched to a gene: 10. Per the germline V gene, CDR1 is SQVTM and CDR2 is ANQGSEA. The CDR3 is made up of 13 amino acids. The CDR3 loop is CSAHRDREGEQFF. As DNA, the CDR3 is TGCAGCGCCCACCGGGACAGGGAGGGTGAGCAGTTCTTC.

In this sample, this clonotype turned up many times. The genes are TRBV7-8 and TRBJ1-5; D gene uncertain. V lost 4 bases, J lost 5 bases, and 12 bases lay in between. The CDR3 runs 14 residues. From germline, CDR1 is SGHVS and CDR2 FQNEAQ. CDR3 residues: CASSSGVGHQPQHF. CDR3 sequence (DNA): TGTGCCAGCAGCTCAGGCGTCGGTCATCAGCCCCAGCATTTT.

The chain employs TRBV7-2 and TRBJ2-3; no definite D call. This CDR3 is built from 14 residues. The germline V gene encodes CDR1 SGHTA and CDR2 FQGNSA. V was pared by 5 bases and J by 6 bases, with 15 bases between. This CDR3 reads CASSLGRHRDTQYF. Written as DNA, the CDR3 is TGTGCCAGCAGCCTCGGGCGGCATCGGGATACGCAGTATTTT.

This clonotype was observed many times. The chain employs TRBV29-1 and TRBJ2-1; 9 nucleotides line up with TRBD1. This CDR3 contains 13 residues. Germline values: CDR1 SQVTM, CDR2 ANQGSEA. V gave up 5 bases and J gave up 7 bases; unmatched junction bases: 6. The CDR3 DNA follows: TGCAGCGTTCTAACAGGGGGCGGAAATGAGCAGTTCTTC. This encodes CSVLTGGGNEQFF.

The rearrangement uses TRBV9 and TRBJ2-2; D is possibly TRBD1 or TRBD2 (5 bases each). V was trimmed by 2 bases and J by 3 bases, leaving 11 bases between them. The length of the CDR3 is 15 residues. Germline V gene lookup returns CDR1 SGDLS and CDR2 YYNGEE. CDR3 residues: CASSVGTYDTGELFF. In DNA, the CDR3 is TGTGCCAGCAGCGTCGGGACCTATGACACCGGGGAGCTGTTTTTT.

The chain has TRBV6-6 and TRBJ1-6, with 7 bases aligning to TRBD1. Germline CDR1 reads MNHNY; CDR2 reads SVGAGI (reference sequence). The V segment lost 6 bases and the J segment 11 bases; nucleotides outside the gene matches: 13. The CDR3 is made up of 15 amino acids. The DNA for the CDR3 is TGTGCCAGCAGCTTCTCCGGGACAGATGTCCCACCCCTCCACTTT. It codes for CASSFSGTDVPPLHF.

This clonotype was detected a few times. V is TRBV30 and J is TRBJ2-7; D is uncertain. Per the germline V gene, CDR1 is GTSNPN and CDR2 is SVGIG (reference sequence). This CDR3 has 17 amino acids. The V end lost 2 bases, the J end lost 4 bases, and 24 bases lay between the germline ends. CDR3 DNA sequence: TGTGCCTGGAGTTTCTCCTCTTCTCGGACCTTCCAGTACGAGCAGTACTTC. It specifies CAWSFSSSRTFQYEQYF.

The V call is TRBV29-1, the J call TRBJ2-1, with TRBD1 matching over 11 bases. The germline gives CDR1 SQVTM, CDR2 ANQGSEA. The J segment lost 12 bases and the V segment lost 4 bases, leaving 14 bases of the junction unmatched. This CDR3 region has 15 residues. The CDR3 region is CSVGAAGTGGLGQFF. CDR3 sequence (DNA): TGCAGCGTTGGGGCCGCCGGGACAGGGGGATTAGGGCAGTTCTTC.

Concerning this clonotype: A junction end diverges from the germline sequence, so it may reflect a read error. The chain couples TRBV6-5 to TRBJ2-3, with 13 bases lining up with TRBD2. Germline CDR1 MNHEY, CDR2 SVGAGI. The CDR3 sequence is 17 residues long. The CDR3 sequence: CANSGTGTSGGTDTQYF. CDR3 nucleotide sequence: TGTGCCAACAGTGGAACCGGGACTAGCGGGGGCACAGATACGCAGTATTTT.

The chain couples TRBV5-6 to TRBJ1-1; possible D gene TRBD1, 5 bases. Deletions cut 1 base from V and 0 bases from J, with 10 bases between. Germline CDR1 is SGHDT and CDR2 is YYEEEE. The CDR3 totals 15 residues. CDR3 in amino acids: CASSLRGTVNTEAFF. The CDR3, as DNA: TGTGCCAGCAGCTTGCGGGGGACGGTGAACACTGAAGCTTTCTTT.

Ten or more counts support this clonotype. The genes are TRBV19 and TRBJ1-1; D remains unclear. V gave up 5 bases and J gave up 6 bases, with 16 bases separating them. The CDR3 has 14 residues. Germline V CDR1 and CDR2: LNHDA, SQIVND (reference sequence). CDR3 sequence: CASSPGPASAEAFF. The CDR3 DNA reads TGTGCCAGTAGTCCCGGACCGGCCAGCGCTGAAGCTTTCTTT.

J is TRBJ2-2 and V is TRBV28, with 8 bases aligning to TRBD2. Germline V CDR1 and CDR2: MDHEN, SYDVKM. The CDR3 sequence is 17 residues long. The V gene end was trimmed by 6 bases and the J gene end by 1 base; junction bases not matched to a gene: 10. Here the CDR3 reads CASRPRGSGRNTGELFF. CDR3 DNA sequence: TGTGCCAGCAGGCCCCGAGGGAGCGGGAGGAACACCGGGGAGCTGTTTTTT.

This clonotype was recorded many times. V and J are TRBV7-2 and TRBJ2-1; D tentatively reads TRBD1 or TRBD2 (6 bases each). The CDR3 covers 14 residues. V lost 2 bases and J lost 5, with 10 bases in between. Germline V gene data show CDR1 as SGHTA and CDR2 as FQGNSA. CDR3 sequence reads: CASSLRRGNNEQFF. The CDR3 DNA is TGTGCCAGCAGCTTAAGGAGGGGGAACAATGAGCAGTTCTTC. Based on the CDR3 plus reference TRBV7-2 and TRBJ2-1, the full variable domain is GAGVSQSPSNKVTEKGKDVELRCDPISGHTALYWYRQSLGQGLEFLIYFQGNSAPDKSGLPSDRFSAERTGGSVSTLTIQRTQQEDSAVYLCASSLRRGNNEQFFGPGTRLTVL.